Listed below are T cell receptor beta chains from one sample, sequenced in a study of blood T cell repertoires in COVID-19. Here immunoSEQ multiplex PCR was the method, and the copy in TCRdb shows in-frame clones only, minus some. The sample includes tens of thousands of clones, 90% to 95% seen only once; the top ten take more than 25%. Sequencing used peripheral blood. These receptors all stem from a man between 70 and 80 years old with active COVID-19. CDR3s include the opening cysteine and the closing phenylalanine or tryptophan. The D gene is left open where the match is weak. Clone size is given for some rows only: seen once, a few or many times, or a class if the clone is expanded.

D,V,J,size,CDR3,DNA
-,TRBV7-2,TRBJ1-2,once,CASSRGGGVDYGYTF,TGTGCCAGCAGCCGCGGGGGAGGGGTGGACTATGGCTACACCTTC
TRBD1,TRBV10-3,TRBJ2-2,once,CAISVRAGGYTGELFF,TGTGCCATCAGTGTTAGGGCAGGGGGATACACCGGGGAGCTGTTTTTT
TRBD1,TRBV27,TRBJ2-7,-,CASSLGTGISYEQYF,TGTGCCAGCAGTTTAGGGACAGGGATCTCCTACGAGCAGTACTTC
TRBD1,TRBV28,TRBJ2-5,-,CASSLAGTGPTRTQYF,TGTGCCAGCAGTTTAGCGGGGACAGGCCCCACTCGGACCCAGTACTTC
TRBD1,TRBV7-2,TRBJ1-2,-,CASSLGTGGNYGYTF,TGTGCCAGCAGCCTAGGGACAGGGGGGAATTATGGCTACACCTTC
TRBD1,TRBV7-6,TRBJ1-2,-,CASSPMRGLPRGYTF,TGTGCCAGCAGCCCAATGAGGGGGCTGCCTCGGGGCTACACCTTC
TRBD1,TRBV27,TRBJ1-4,-,CASSSQGLTNEKLFF,TGTGCCAGCAGTTCACAGGGGTTGACTAATGAAAAACTGTTTTTT
TRBD2,TRBV27,TRBJ2-7,-,CASSPGTIHYEQYF,TGTGCCAGCAGTCCCGGGACTATCCACTACGAGCAGTACTTC
-,TRBV12-3/TRBV12-4,TRBJ2-1,-,CASSLGYEQFF,TGTGCCAGCAGTTTGGGCTATGAGCAGTTCTTC
-,TRBV18,TRBJ1-1,-,CASSHREFEAFF,TGTGCCAGCTCACACCGGGAGTTTGAAGCTTTCTTT
-,TRBV6-2/TRBV6-3,TRBJ1-2,-,CASSYSLRNGYTF,TGTGCCAGCAGTTACTCCCTACGTAATGGCTACACCTTC
TRBD2,TRBV5-1,TRBJ2-2,-,CASSLAPSGGAGTGELFF,TGCGCCAGCAGCTTGGCCCCTAGCGGGGGGGCCGGCACCGGGGAGCTGTTTTTT
TRBD1,TRBV7-8,TRBJ2-7,-,CASSSGPGGREQYF,TGTGCCAGCAGTTCGGGCCCAGGGGGCCGAGAGCAGTACTTC
-,TRBV19,TRBJ2-3,once,CASSQWGSTDTQYF,TGTGCCAGTAGTCAATGGGGCTCCACAGATACGCAGTATTTT
TRBD1,TRBV28,TRBJ1-6,-,CASSSSGTADYYNSPLHF,TGTGCCAGCAGTTCCTCCGGGACAGCGGATTACTATAATTCACCCCTCCACTTT
-,TRBV19,TRBJ2-3,-,CASNRGRRTDTQYF,TGTGCCAGTAATAGAGGGAGAAGAACAGATACGCAGTATTTT
TRBD1,TRBV5-1,TRBJ2-2,once,CASSPTGANTGELFF,TGCGCCAGCAGTCCGACAGGGGCGAACACCGGGGAGCTGTTTTTT
-,TRBV7-2,TRBJ2-1,-,CASSDRGTTNEQFF,TGTGCCAGCAGCGACCGGGGGACGACCAATGAGCAGTTCTTC
TRBD1,TRBV4-3,TRBJ2-7,-,CASSLEWDRGYEQYF,TGCGCCAGCAGCCTGGAGTGGGACAGGGGCTACGAGCAGTACTTC
-,TRBV28,TRBJ1-2,-,CASSLLTYGYTF,TGTGCCAGCAGTTTATTGACTTATGGCTACACCTTC
-,TRBV4-1,TRBJ1-2,-,CASSRLTVNYGYTF,TGCGCCAGCAGTAGACTGACGGTAAACTATGGCTACACCTTC
TRBD1,TRBV11-1,TRBJ2-7,-,CASSLWPGGVDEQYF,TGTGCCAGCAGCTTGTGGCCAGGGGGCGTAGATGAGCAGTACTTC
TRBD2,TRBV5-6,TRBJ2-2,-,CASSHGLAGGLTGELFF,TGTGCCAGCAGCCATGGACTAGCGGGGGGACTAACCGGGGAGCTGTTTTTT
TRBD2,TRBV28,TRBJ2-1,-,CASSYPSPPAGGADEQFF,TGTGCCAGCAGTTACCCCTCCCCGCCAGCGGGAGGCGCCGATGAGCAGTTCTTC
-,TRBV28,TRBJ2-1,-,CAIGGAGALSYNEQFF,TGTGCCATTGGGGGGGCAGGGGCTTTATCCTACAATGAGCAGTTCTTC
TRBD2,TRBV3-1/TRBV3-2,TRBJ2-1,-,CASSQDGSGVYNEQFF,TGTGCCAGCAGCCAAGATGGGAGCGGGGTATACAATGAGCAGTTCTTC
-,TRBV7-7,TRBJ2-2,-,CASSFGGPNTGELFF,TGTGCTAGCAGCTTCGGGGGGCCCAACACCGGGGAGCTGTTTTTT
-,TRBV5-1,TRBJ2-1,-,CASSARVGGSSYNEQFF,TGCGCCAGCAGCGCCCGGGTTGGAGGGAGCTCCTACAATGAGCAGTTCTTC
-,TRBV2,TRBJ2-5,-,CASSEAEETQYF,TGTGCCAGCAGTGAAGCGGAGGAGACCCAGTACTTC
-,TRBV24-1,TRBJ1-2,-,CATSEAGFYGYTF,TGTGCCACCAGTGAGGCGGGATTCTATGGCTACACCTTC
-,TRBV5-4,TRBJ1-1,-,CASSPEGDTEAFF,TGTGCCAGCAGCCCCGAAGGGGACACTGAAGCTTTCTTT
-,TRBV7-9,TRBJ1-4,-,CASKARVTEKLFF,TGTGCCAGCAAGGCCAGGGTGACGGAAAAACTGTTTTTT
-,TRBV20-1,TRBJ2-3,-,CSASLENTDTQYF,TGCAGTGCTAGTTTGGAGAACACAGATACGCAGTATTTT
-,TRBV4-3,TRBJ1-4,-,CASSHQGFGTNEKLFF,TGCGCCAGCAGCCATCAGGGCTTCGGAACTAATGAAAAACTGTTTTTT
-,TRBV21-1,TRBJ2-7,-,CASSNNNPDRGTYEQYF,TGTGCCAGCAGCAATAATAACCCAGACAGGGGAACCTACGAGCAGTACTTC
TRBD1,TRBV25-1,TRBJ1-5,-,CASSDRTGVQPQHF,TGTGCCAGCAGTGACCGTACAGGGGTCCAGCCCCAGCATTTT
TRBD2,TRBV2,TRBJ2-1,-,CASGGRAFEQFF,TGTGCCAGCGGGGGGAGGGCCTTTGAGCAGTTCTTC
TRBD1,TRBV15,TRBJ1-2,-,CATSRDGGTGNWGYTF,TGTGCCACCAGCAGAGATGGCGGGACAGGGAATTGGGGCTACACCTTC
-,TRBV4-3,TRBJ2-7,-,CASSHSTPGLLGSYEQYF,TGCGCCAGCAGCCACTCTACTCCGGGACTCCTTGGCTCCTACGAGCAGTACTTC
-,TRBV13,TRBJ1-2,-,CASSHQVNYGYTF,TGTGCCAGCAGTCATCAGGTCAACTATGGCTACACCTTC
TRBD1,TRBV6-2/TRBV6-3,TRBJ2-7,-,CASSSGQGAYEQYF,TGTGCCAGCAGTTCGGGGCAGGGGGCGTACGAGCAGTACTTC
TRBD1,TRBV2,TRBJ1-2,-,CASRPGGSNYGYTF,TGTGCCAGCCGACCAGGGGGTTCTAACTATGGCTACACCTTC
-,TRBV7-2,TRBJ1-6,-,CASSLATGTSPLHF,TGTGCCAGCAGCTTAGCCACAGGGACCTCACCCCTCCACTTT
-,TRBV18,TRBJ1-5,-,CASSPAGNQPQHF,TGTGCCAGCTCACCGGCAGGGAATCAGCCCCAGCATTTT
TRBD2,TRBV27,TRBJ2-1,-,CASSSGRGYNEQFF,TGTGCCAGCAGTAGCGGGAGAGGTTACAATGAGCAGTTCTTC
-,TRBV5-1,TRBJ2-3,-,CASSVVGYTDTQYF,TGCGCCAGCAGCGTGGTCGGGTACACAGATACGCAGTATTTT
TRBD1,TRBV6-6,TRBJ1-5,-,CASSYLDRDSQPQHF,TGTGCCAGCAGTTACCTGGACAGGGATAGTCAGCCCCAGCATTTT
-,TRBV11-2,TRBJ1-3,-,CASSLGASGNTIYF,TGTGCCAGCAGCTTGGGGGCCTCTGGAAACACCATATATTTT
TRBD2,TRBV29-1,TRBJ2-3,-,CSGRLAGVDTQYF,TGCAGCGGGCGTCTAGCGGGAGTAGATACGCAGTATTTT
-,TRBV7-2,TRBJ2-2,-,CASSLKFRANTGELFF,TGTGCCAGCAGCTTAAAATTCAGGGCGAACACCGGGGAGCTGTTTTTT
-,TRBV5-4,TRBJ1-2,-,CASSLGGAREGYGYTF,TGTGCCAGCAGCTTGGGCGGGGCCAGGGAGGGGTATGGCTACACCTTC
-,TRBV5-1,TRBJ2-5,-,CASSPESGVTQYF,TGCGCCAGCAGCCCTGAATCCGGGGTGACCCAGTACTTC